These T cell receptor beta chains were read from a single sample in a study of cytomegalovirus exposure and HLA in healthy donors. Profiling relied on immunoSEQ multiplex PCR, and the TCRdb table lists in-frame clones only, not all of them. The sample yields about 160,000 clones, about four fifths seen once. Sequences were obtained from PBMCs. These receptors were collected from a woman in her forties or fifties in good health and CMV-seronegative. Both conserved end residues are part of each CDR3. The order of the fields is V gene, J gene, D gene, clone size, CDR3 DNA, CDR3 protein. A D gene is named only where the DNA matches it firmly. A clone size is listed for some rows: how often the clone was seen (once, few, many), or a class if it is expanded.

TRBV7-2,TRBJ2-2,TRBD2,.,TGTGCCAGCAGCGCGACGTATGACGGACTAGCGGGGGGGACCGGGGAGCTGTTTTTT,CASSATYDGLAGGTGELFF
TRBV5-4,TRBJ2-1,TRBD2,.,TGTGCCAGCAGCCCTAACCTACTAGCGAATGAGCAGTTCTTC,CASSPNLLANEQFF
TRBV30,TRBJ1-1,.,.,TGTGGACACGGGGATACGGACACTGAAGCTTTCTTT,CGHGDTDTEAFF
TRBV11-2,TRBJ2-2,TRBD1,.,TGTGCCAGCAGGCCCAACGCAGGGGGCACCGGGGAGCTGTTTTTT,CASRPNAGGTGELFF
TRBV28,TRBJ2-5,TRBD1,.,TGTGCCAGCAGTTCCGTGCAGGGGGCAAGGGAGACCCAGTACTTC,CASSSVQGARETQYF
TRBV10-1,TRBJ2-1,.,.,TGCGCCAGCAGTGAGTCGCTAGCAAGGAATGAGCAGTTCTTC,CASSESLARNEQFF
TRBV18,TRBJ2-6,TRBD1,.,TGTGCCAGCTCACCAGCTGGACAGGGTCCCCCTCTCTCTGGGGCCAAAGTCCTGACTTTC,CASSPAGQGPPLSGAKVLTF
TRBV5-1,TRBJ1-6,.,few,TGCGCCAGCAGCTTGGAGGGGCTTAATTCACCCCTCCACTTT,CASSLEGLNSPLHF
TRBV7-2,TRBJ2-7,.,.,TGTGCCAGCAGCTTGAAGGGGATCCACGAGCAGTACTTC,CASSLKGIHEQYF
TRBV6-1,TRBJ2-5,.,.,TGTGCCAGCATGAGGCAAGAGACCCAGTACTTC,CASMRQETQYF
TRBV4-2,TRBJ1-2,.,.,TGTGCCAGCAGCCAAGCAGGGAATAACTATGGCTACACCTTC,CASSQAGNNYGYTF
TRBV9,TRBJ2-7,TRBD1,.,TGTGCCAGCAGCCCCATGGGGACAGACTCCTACGAGCAGTACTTC,CASSPMGTDSYEQYF
TRBV29-1,TRBJ1-3,.,.,TGCAGCGTTCTTTACTCTGGAAACACCATATATTTT,CSVLYSGNTIYF
TRBV19,TRBJ1-5,.,.,TGTGCCAGTAGACGGTTGGGCAATCAGCCCCAGCATTTT,CASRRLGNQPQHF
TRBV19,TRBJ2-7,.,.,TGTGCCAGTAGTACAGGGGCCTACGAGGAGCAGTACTTC,CASSTGAYEEQYF
TRBV9,TRBJ2-3,.,.,TGTGCCAGCAGCCCCCAGGGCGGGACCAGCACAGATACGCAGTATTTT,CASSPQGGTSTDTQYF
TRBV4-1,TRBJ2-2,.,.,TGCGCCAGCAGCCACATGACCCAGGGGCGAGGAACCGGGGAGCTGTTTTTT,CASSHMTQGRGTGELFF
TRBV4-3,TRBJ2-7,.,many,TGCGCCAGCAGCCAAGATTTAATCGACGAGCAGTACTTC,CASSQDLIDEQYF
TRBV28,TRBJ2-7,TRBD2,.,TGTGCCACCACGGGGGGACCCTACGAGCAGTACTTC,CATTGGPYEQYF
TRBV5-5,TRBJ2-7,TRBD2,.,TGTGCCAGCAGCCCGAACCCTCAGCGGGGGGATTCCTACGAGCAGTACTTC,CASSPNPQRGDSYEQYF
TRBV19,TRBJ2-5,.,.,TGTGCCAGCCGATCAGACCCCGACGAGGGAGAGACCCAGTACTTC,CASRSDPDEGETQYF
TRBV5-1,TRBJ1-1,TRBD1,.,TGCGCCAGCAGCTCGGGGGACAGGGGGCGCTTACGGGGGACTGAAGCTTTCTTT,CASSSGDRGRLRGTEAFF
TRBV4-3,TRBJ1-5,.,few,TGCGCCAGCAGCCAGGCCGACAGTAGCAATCAGCCCCAGCATTTT,CASSQADSSNQPQHF
TRBV4-2,TRBJ2-1,.,.,TGTGCCAGCAGCCAAGTGAGGAATGAGCAGTTCTTC,CASSQVRNEQFF
TRBV19,TRBJ1-1,.,.,TGTGCCAGTAGTACGACAGTGAACACTGAAGCTTTCTTT,CASSTTVNTEAFF
TRBV27,TRBJ2-7,.,few,TGTGCCAGCAGTTTATCAACAGGAGAGCAGTACTTC,CASSLSTGEQYF
TRBV6-6,TRBJ2-5,.,.,TGTGCCAGCAGTTACTCGGGGCCGGGCCTAGAGACCCAGTACTTC,CASSYSGPGLETQYF
TRBV5-4,TRBJ2-3,.,.,TGTGCCAGCAGCTTGGACAGCTCCCAAGGTACGCAGTATTTT,CASSLDSSQGTQYF
TRBV7-9,TRBJ2-1,TRBD1,.,TGTGCCAGCAGAAGTGGGACAGTCCGGGGCGATGAGCAGTTCTTC,CASRSGTVRGDEQFF
TRBV5-4,TRBJ2-1,TRBD2,few,TGTGCCAGCAGCAACTTGGGGGGGACTAGCGGGAGGGTTGAGCAGTTCTTC,CASSNLGGTSGRVEQFF
TRBV19,TRBJ2-2,.,.,TGTGCCAGTAGTAGAGACAGCGCCACCGGGGAGCTGTTTTTT,CASSRDSATGELFF
TRBV2,TRBJ1-1,.,.,TGTGCCAGCAGTGCCCGGGATTCGGGCACTGAAGCTTTCTTT,CASSARDSGTEAFF
TRBV7-2,TRBJ2-5,.,once,TGTGCCAGCAGCTTAGGTGGCTGGTCGGGGGAGCAGTACTTC,CASSLGGWSGEQYF
TRBV15,TRBJ2-2,.,once,TGTGCCACCAGCAGAGATCCCCGACTTGGCGGGGAGCTGTTTTTT,CATSRDPRLGGELFF
TRBV27,TRBJ1-1,.,.,TGTGCCAGCTTATCTCTCCAGGGCTTGAACACTGAAGCTTTCTTT,CASLSLQGLNTEAFF
TRBV7-9,TRBJ1-1,TRBD1,.,TGTGCCAGCAGCTTAGAGGACAGGGTGGACACTGAAGCTTTCTTT,CASSLEDRVDTEAFF
TRBV5-6,TRBJ1-1,.,.,TGTGCCAGCAGCCCCCGGTGGCAGGACACTGAAGCTTTCTTT,CASSPRWQDTEAFF
TRBV6-1,TRBJ2-7,TRBD1,.,TGTGCCAGCTCGTCCGGACAGGAAGCCTACGAGCAGTACTTC,CASSSGQEAYEQYF
TRBV27,TRBJ2-7,.,.,TGTGCCAGCAGTTCTCGGAGGCTGAATTTCTACGAGCAGTACTTC,CASSSRRLNFYEQYF
TRBV18,TRBJ1-1,.,.,TGTGCCAGCTCATACCAGGGGTCCCGGGGCACTGAAGCTTTCTTT,CASSYQGSRGTEAFF
TRBV11-1,TRBJ1-6,.,.,TGTGCCAGCAGCTTACTCCCTCGGTCGCCCCTCCACTTT,CASSLLPRSPLHF
TRBV28,TRBJ1-4,.,.,TGTGCCAGCAGCCCCCTACGGACACCTAATGAAAAACTGTTTTTT,CASSPLRTPNEKLFF
TRBV10-1,TRBJ2-1,.,.,TGCGCCAGCAGTGACGGGGGTCCCCAAGAGCAGTTCTTC,CASSDGGPQEQFF
TRBV5-1,TRBJ2-3,TRBD2,once,TGCGCCAGCAGCATAGCGGGCCTTGATACGCAGTATTTT,CASSIAGLDTQYF
TRBV5-1,TRBJ2-7,TRBD1,few,TGCGCCAGCAGCTTCTACGGGACAGGGGTCGACGAGCAGTACTTC,CASSFYGTGVDEQYF
TRBV19,TRBJ1-1,.,.,TGTGCCAGTAGTAAGAACTGGAACACTGAAGCTTTCTTT,CASSKNWNTEAFF
TRBV4-2,TRBJ1-4,.,.,TGTGCCAGCAGCCAAGCTGGTTCAGGGCCAGAAAAACTGTTTTTT,CASSQAGSGPEKLFF
TRBV30,TRBJ2-4,.,.,TGTGCCTGGAGTGTAGCTAGCTGGGACATTCAGTACTTC,CAWSVASWDIQYF
TRBV5-1,TRBJ1-2,.,.,TGCGCCAGCAGCCAGCTAGGACAGTCTAACTATGGCTACACCTTC,CASSQLGQSNYGYTF
TRBV11-2,TRBJ2-1,.,.,TGTGCCAGCAGCTTGAGGAGAGGCAATGAGCAGTTCTTC,CASSLRRGNEQFF
TRBV6-6,TRBJ2-5,.,.,TGTGCCAGCCGGGGGGCCGGGGTAAGAGGGATGGAGACCCAGTACTTC,CASRGAGVRGMETQYF
TRBV4-1,TRBJ2-7,.,.,TGCGCCAGCAGCCAAGATTACCTAGGCACCTACGAGCAGTACTTC,CASSQDYLGTYEQYF
TRBV7-2,TRBJ1-2,.,.,TGTGCCAGCAGCGAGAGGTTCATGGCTGTCGGCTACACCTTC,CASSERFMAVGYTF
TRBV7-8,TRBJ2-7,TRBD2,.,TGTGCCAGCAGCCCGCGACTAGCGGGGAGGGGGCAGTACTTC,CASSPRLAGRGQYF
TRBV2,TRBJ2-4,.,.,TGTGCCAGCAGTGAACGGTCAACCAAAAACATTCAGTACTTC,CASSERSTKNIQYF